A single sample gave rise to the 32 T cell receptor beta chains below, sequenced in a study of T cell responses to AZD1222 COVID-19 vaccine. Assay used: immunoSEQ multiplex PCR; TCRdb lists only in-frame clones, some missing. The sample has about 110,000 clones; roughly nine tenths are singletons. Sequencing was performed on peripheral blood, taken on day 0 of AZD1222 vaccination. The receptors were sampled from an adult in good health.

The chain employs TRBV7-9 and TRBJ1-5, with D tentatively TRBD1 (6 bases). V shed 5 bases and J shed 6 bases, with 8 bases lying between them. The germline gives CDR1 SEHNR, CDR2 FQNEAQ (reference sequence). The CDR3 has 12 residues. CDR3 region: CASSQDSQPQHF. The CDR3 nucleotides are TGTGCCAGCAGCCAGGACAGTCAGCCCCAGCATTTT.

This chain links TRBV20-1 with TRBJ1-1; D is unclear. Germline CDR1 is DFQATT and CDR2 is SNEGSKA (reference sequence). The CDR3 is made up of 11 amino acids. The V gene lost 5 bases and the J gene lost 3 bases, with 7 bases spanning the gap. In DNA form, the CDR3 reads TGCAGTGCTCATGAGTACACTGAAGCTTTCTTT. It codes for CSAHEYTEAFF.

The chain combines TRBV7-8 with TRBJ2-2; D remains unclear. Germline V gene sequence: CDR1 SGHVS, CDR2 FQNEAQ. There are 12 residues in the CDR3. Trimming removed 6 bases at V and 3 bases at J, with 5 bases between. CDR3 region: CASRGYTGELFF. The CDR3 DNA sequence: TGTGCCAGCAGAGGCTACACCGGGGAGCTGTTTTTT.

This sequence joins TRBV6-6 and TRBJ1-2, with a weak D call TRBD1 (5 bases). This CDR3 has 12 amino acids. V was shortened by 7 bases and J by 6 bases, with 12 bases between the two germline ends. Germline CDR1 and CDR2: MNHNY and SVGAGI (reference sequence). The CDR3 sequence: CASTLAGDGYTF. Here the CDR3 DNA reads TGTGCCAGCACCCTGGCGGGGGATGGCTACACCTTC.

The CDR3 loop is CASSQSSLTSAGELFF. The CDR3 DNA sequence: TGCGCCAGCAGCCAATCCTCCCTGACTAGCGCCGGGGAGCTGTTTTTT. This chain links TRBV4-3 with TRBJ2-2; 8 bases align to TRBD2. V was pared by 2 bases and J by 6 bases, with 8 bases of the junction left unmatched. The germline V gene has CDR1 LGHNA and CDR2 YSLEER. The CDR3 totals 16 residues.

The rearrangement uses TRBV6-2 or TRBV6-3 and TRBJ1-1; 8 bases map to TRBD1. Germline V lookup: CDR1 MNHEY, CDR2 SVGEGT. This CDR3 region has 15 residues. Losses at the gene ends were 7 bases for V and 5 bases for J; bases not matched to a gene: 12. This CDR3 is CASNPAGGAATEAFF. Here the CDR3 DNA reads TGTGCCAGCAACCCGGCAGGGGGCGCAGCAACTGAAGCTTTCTTT.

The chain has TRBV19 and TRBJ2-4; TRBD1 matches at 9 bases. V lost 4 bases and J lost 1; bases outside the gene matches: 5. The CDR3 has 16 amino acids. Germline values: CDR1 LNHDA, CDR2 SQIVND (reference sequence). CDR3 nucleotide sequence: TGTGCCAGTAGTAGAGGGACAGGGTGGGCCAAAAACATTCAGTACTTC. Translating it yields CASSRGTGWAKNIQYF.

The chain is built from TRBV7-9 and TRBJ2-6; D assignment may be TRBD1 or TRBD2 (5 bases each). Trimming removed 1 base at V and 0 bases at J, with 13 bases between. Germline V CDR1 and CDR2: SEHNR, FQNEAQ (reference sequence). CDR3 length: 18 residues. DNA of the CDR3: TGTGCCAGCAGCTTAGGTAGAGGGACGGCCTCTGGGGCCAACGTCCTGACTTTC. Translation gives CASSLGRGTASGANVLTF.

The chain recombines TRBV19 with TRBJ2-3; 9 bases are shared with TRBD2. V lost 1 base and J lost 0; bases outside the gene matches: 2. Germline CDR1 is LNHDA and CDR2 is SQIVND (reference sequence). The CDR3 is 16 amino acids. The CDR3 coding sequence is TGTGCCAGTAGTATAGGGCTAGCGGGGAGCACAGATACGCAGTATTTT. Translation: CASSIGLAGSTDTQYF.

A single count supports this clone. The gene calls are TRBV4-2 and TRBJ1-2; 8 positions match TRBD1. The CDR3 extends over 13 amino acids. V shed 4 bases and J 8 bases; nucleotides not matched to a gene: 6. Per the germline V gene, CDR1 is LGHNA and CDR2 is YNFKEQ. The CDR3 loop is CASSRDRSGGYTF. As DNA, the CDR3 is TGTGCCAGCAGCCGGGACAGGTCTGGGGGCTACACCTTC.

The rearrangement joins TRBV2 to TRBJ1-6, with D perhaps matching TRBD1 (5 bases). Germline assignment: CDR1 SNHLY and CDR2 FYNNEI. V was trimmed by 6 bases and J by 8 bases, leaving 11 bases between them. The CDR3 length is 13 residues. In nucleotides, the CDR3 is TGTGCCAGCAGGGCCTGGGGGGATTCACCCCTCCACTTT. It codes for CASRAWGDSPLHF.

The J gene is TRBJ2-2, the V gene TRBV9; D not certain. CDR1 SGDLS and CDR2 YYNGEE come from the germline V gene. CDR3 length: 14 amino acids. V was clipped by 0 bases and J by 4 bases, with 7 bases between them. As DNA, the CDR3 is TGTGCCAGCAGCGTAGGGGGATTCACCGGGGAGCTGTTTTTT. Protein: CASSVGGFTGELFF.

The chain couples TRBV5-1 to TRBJ2-3; 11 positions agree with TRBD2. CDR1 and CDR2 from the germline V gene are SGHRS and YFSETQ. Losses at the gene ends were 4 bases for V and 3 bases for J; bases not matched to a gene: 10. CDR3 size: 17 residues. CDR3 amino acids: CASSRSGGADGTDTQYF. Written as DNA, the CDR3 is TGCGCCAGCAGCCGTAGCGGGGGGGCCGACGGTACAGATACGCAGTATTTT.

J is TRBJ2-3 and V is TRBV4-3; 7 bases are a match to TRBD2. Germline CDR1 reads LGHNA; CDR2 reads YSLEER. This CDR3 has 15 residues. With V trimmed by 1 base and J by 5 bases, 6 bases remained unmatched. CDR3 sequence: CASSQVRGVGDTQYF. The CDR3 nucleotides read TGCGCCAGCAGCCAAGTCCGGGGGGTAGGAGATACGCAGTATTTT.

The chain carries TRBV18 and TRBJ1-3; the match to TRBD1 covers 10 bases. Trimming took 3 bases from V and 2 from J; bases not matched to a gene: 1. This CDR3 is 15 amino acids long. From germline, CDR1 is KGHSH and CDR2 LQKENI. The CDR3: CASSPGQGPGNTIYF. Here the CDR3 DNA reads TGTGCCAGCTCACCGGGACAGGGGCCTGGAAACACCATATATTTT.

The rearrangement joins TRBV29-1 to TRBJ2-3; D not certain. CDR1 and CDR2 (germline): SQVTM, ANQGSEA. The CDR3 consists of 12 residues. V lost 4 bases to trimming and J lost 0 bases, with 5 bases between them. The CDR3 nucleotides read TGCAGCGTTGCTCCTAGCACAGATACGCAGTATTTT. Its translation: CSVAPSTDTQYF.

This chain connects TRBV10-3 to TRBJ2-3; 9 bases fit TRBD1. The trim removed 5 bases at V and 5 bases at J, leaving 8 bases unmatched. The CDR3 is 15 residues long. CDR1 is ENHRY and CDR2 is SYGVKD in the germline V gene. The CDR3 sequence: CAISRQGDSVDTQYF. For the CDR3, the DNA is TGTGCCATCAGTAGACAGGGGGATTCCGTAGATACGCAGTATTTT.

The chain recombines TRBV3-1 (or the pseudogene TRBV3-2) with TRBJ1-3; TRBD1 might be the D (6 bases). The V gene's germline CDR1 is LGHDT and CDR2 YNNKEL (reference sequence). Trimming took off 1 base at V and 9 bases at J, with 22 bases between the two ends. CDR3 length equals 17 residues. CDR3 sequence: CASSQVALNAEGGTIYF. CDR3 nucleotide sequence: TGTGCCAGCAGCCAAGTGGCGCTTAATGCTGAGGGGGGCACCATATATTTT.

The chain links TRBV10-2 to TRBJ1-6; D unresolved. Germline V gives CDR1 WSHSY, CDR2 SAAADI. The CDR3 runs to 15 residues. The V end lost 1 base, the J end lost 5 bases, and 9 bases lay between the germline ends. The CDR3 region is CASSEFGVDNSPLHF. In DNA form, the CDR3 reads TGCGCCAGCAGTGAGTTCGGCGTAGATAATTCACCCCTCCACTTT.

This clone came up once. V gene TRBV25-1 combines with J gene TRBJ1-2; D is unclear. V lost 2 bases and J lost 8, with 15 bases in between. Germline V lookup: CDR1 MGHDK, CDR2 SYGVNS. The CDR3 is 14 amino acids. CDR3 residues: CASSERGYGRGYTF. The CDR3 DNA reads TGTGCCAGCAGTGAACGGGGATATGGACGGGGCTACACCTTC.

The rearrangement links TRBV3-1 (or the pseudogene TRBV3-2) to TRBJ1-2; possible D gene TRBD1, 5 bases. V was trimmed by 3 bases and J by 7 bases, leaving 12 bases between them. This CDR3 has 13 amino acids. The germline V gene has CDR1 LGHDT and CDR2 YNNKEL (reference sequence). CDR3 in DNA: TGTGCCAGCAGCCATAGCCAGGGCGGTGGCTACACCTTC. Translating gives CASSHSQGGGYTF.

The chain combines TRBV19 with TRBJ1-1; D ambiguous. The length of the CDR3 is 13 residues. Germline CDR1 is LNHDA and CDR2 is SQIVND (reference sequence). V was cut by 3 bases and J by 3 bases, with 8 bases left in between. The CDR3 region has the DNA TGTGCCAGTAGTATTATACAAGACACTGAAGCTTTCTTT. Protein: CASSIIQDTEAFF. Based on the CDR3 plus reference TRBV19 and TRBJ1-1, the full variable domain is DGGITQSPKYLFRKEGQNVTLSCEQNLNHDAMYWYRQDPGQGLRLIYYSQIVNDFQKGDIAEGYSVSREKKESFPLTVTSAQKNPTAFYLCASSIIQDTEAFFGQGTRLTVV.

J is TRBJ1-1 and V is TRBV6-5; D remains unclear. Trimming took off 2 bases at V and 0 bases at J, with 7 bases between the two ends. The CDR3 spans 14 residues. Germline-derived CDR1 and CDR2 are MNHEY and SVGAGI. CDR3 in DNA: TGTGCCAGCAGTTACAACAACATGAACACTGAAGCTTTCTTT. It is translated as CASSYNNMNTEAFF.

Concerning this clone itself: This specimen includes other DNA sequences encoding the same CDR3. The chain joins TRBV5-4 to TRBJ2-3; 7 nucleotides match TRBD1. CDR3 length equals 14 residues. CDR1 and CDR2 (germline): SGHNT, YYREEE (reference sequence). V shed 4 bases and J 0 bases; nucleotides not matched to a gene: 2. DNA of the CDR3: TGTGCCAGCAGCCTACAGGGGAGCACAGATACGCAGTATTTT. As protein: CASSLQGSTDTQYF. Based on the CDR3 plus reference TRBV5-4 and TRBJ2-3, the full variable domain is ETGVTQSPTHLIKTRGQQVTLRCSSQSGHNTVSWYQQALGQGPQFIFQYYREEENGRGNFPPRFSGLQFPNYSSELNVNALELDDSALYLCASSLQGSTDTQYFGPGTRLTVL.

The chain carries TRBV6-5 and TRBJ1-1; the D is unclear. Trimming stripped 2 bases from V and 5 bases from J, with 9 bases between. CDR3 length: 13 residues. Germline CDR1 is MNHEY and CDR2 is SVGAGI. CDR3 loop: CASSYDFKTEAFF. In nucleotides, the CDR3 is TGTGCCAGCAGTTACGATTTCAAAACTGAAGCTTTCTTT.

J is TRBJ2-7 and V is TRBV27, with D perhaps given as TRBD1 or TRBD2 (5 bases each). CDR3 size: 15 residues. V shed 6 bases and J shed 2 bases, with 17 bases lying between them. CDR1 and CDR2 from the germline V gene are MNHEY and SMNVEV (reference sequence). CDR3: CASSPGAGRTYEQYF. The CDR3 nucleotides read TGTGCCAGCAGCCCCGGGGCAGGTCGAACCTACGAGCAGTACTTC.

The chain joins TRBV7-2 to TRBJ2-1; 15 nucleotides match TRBD2. This CDR3 contains 14 residues. Germline lookup yields CDR1 SGHTA and CDR2 FQGNSA. V lost 4 bases to trimming and J lost 9 bases; unmatched junction nucleotides: 1. The CDR3 coding sequence is TGTGCCAGCAGCTGGACTAGCGGGGGGGGTGAGCAGTTCTTC. It translates to CASSWTSGGGEQFF.

The V gene is TRBV1, the J gene TRBJ2-1; the D call in the table, TRBD2, was not verified against the DNA. TRBV1 is recorded as a pseudogene. The CDR3 totals 16 residues. DNA for the CDR3: TGCACCCTTCGGGAGGCAGAAAATAGGCCCTACAATGAGCAGTTCTTC. Its protein is CTLREAENRPYNEQFF.

The J gene is TRBJ2-7, the V gene TRBV7-9; the match to TRBD1 covers 10 bases. The V and J ends lost 6 bases and 2 bases, in that order; junction bases with no gene match: 7. CDR1 SEHNR and CDR2 FQNEAQ come from the germline V gene (reference sequence). The CDR3 runs to 15 residues. The DNA for the CDR3 is TGTGCCAGCAGACCGGACAGGGGGTCAACCTACGAGCAGTACTTC. Translation: CASRPDRGSTYEQYF. The complete variable domain, with remaining parts taken from reference TRBV7-9 and TRBJ2-7, reads DTGVSQNPRHKITKRGQNVTFRCDPISEHNRLYWYRQTLGQGPEFLTYFQNEAQLEKSRLLSDRFSAERPKGSFSTLEIQRTEQGDSAMYLCASRPDRGSTYEQYFGPGTRLTVT.

This chain uses TRBV6-5 with TRBJ1-5; 7 bases map to TRBD1. CDR1 and CDR2 (germline): MNHEY, SVGAGI. This CDR3 comprises 14 residues. Unmatched junction bases numbered 4, after V lost 5 bases and J lost 3 bases. The CDR3 loop reads CASSKTGDNQPQHF. In DNA form, the CDR3 reads TGTGCCAGCAGTAAAACAGGGGACAATCAGCCCCAGCATTTT.

The V and J genes are TRBV9 and TRBJ2-1; D gene uncertain. V gave up 0 bases and J gave up 7 bases, with 8 bases separating them. The CDR3 loop spans 13 amino acids. Germline V gene lookup returns CDR1 SGDLS and CDR2 YYNGEE. As DNA, the CDR3 is TGTGCCAGCAGCGTAGTGATGGGGAATGAGCAGTTCTTC. Its translation: CASSVVMGNEQFF.

The J gene is TRBJ2-5, the V gene TRBV19; D not certain. CDR1 is LNHDA and CDR2 is SQIVND in the germline V gene (reference sequence). Trimming removed 8 bases at V and 5 bases at J, with 15 bases between. The CDR3 is 13 amino acids. The CDR3 DNA sequence: TGTGCCAGTGGGATGATGCTCGCGGAGACCCAGTACTTC. Translation gives CASGMMLAETQYF.